This TCR beta chain was sequenced for a study of hypomethylating agent response in myelodysplastic syndrome. Study findings and constraints: Shared GLIPH2 clusters possibly recognizing novel MDS antigens remain unconfirmed.

The length of the CDR3 is 15 residues. Germline loops: CDR1 SGDLS, CDR2 YYNGEE. V lost 3 bases and J lost 6; bases outside the gene matches: 9. In the case of this clone: Its antigen remains unknown.

Clones were sequenced by immunoSEQ multiplex PCR, and TCRdb holds only the in-frame ones, with some missing. The table has some 1,000 clones, about 81% seen once. This TCR came from a human donor with myelodysplastic syndrome. This chain uses TRBV9 with TRBJ1-1; 9 bases agree with TRBD1. The material was bone marrow, obtained before or after starting hypomethylating agent treatment for myelodysplastic syndrome (not recorded which). The CDR3 sequence: CASSAWDREEAEAFF. CDR3 bases: TGTGCCAGCAGCGCTTGGGACAGGGAAGAGGCTGAAGCTTTCTTT.